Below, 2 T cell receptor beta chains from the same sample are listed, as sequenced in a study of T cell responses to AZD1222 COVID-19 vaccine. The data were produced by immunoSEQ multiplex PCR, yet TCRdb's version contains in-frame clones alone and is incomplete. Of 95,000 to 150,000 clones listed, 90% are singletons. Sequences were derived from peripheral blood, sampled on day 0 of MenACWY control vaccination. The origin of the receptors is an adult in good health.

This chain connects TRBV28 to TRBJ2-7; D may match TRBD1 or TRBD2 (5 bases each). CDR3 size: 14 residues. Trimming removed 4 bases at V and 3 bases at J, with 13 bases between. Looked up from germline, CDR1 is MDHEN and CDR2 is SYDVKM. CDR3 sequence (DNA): TGTGCCAGCAGTTCCCAGGGACCTTACTACGAGCAGTACGTC. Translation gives CASSSQGPYYEQYV.

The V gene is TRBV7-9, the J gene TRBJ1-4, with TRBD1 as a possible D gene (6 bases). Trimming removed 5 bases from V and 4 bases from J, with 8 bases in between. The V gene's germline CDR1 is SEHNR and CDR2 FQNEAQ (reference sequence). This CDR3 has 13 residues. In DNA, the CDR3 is TGTGCCAGCAGCCGACAGGATAATGAAAAACTGTTTTTT. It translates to CASSRQDNEKLFF. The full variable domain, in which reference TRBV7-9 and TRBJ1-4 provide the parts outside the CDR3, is DTGVSQNPRHKITKRGQNVTFRCDPISEHNRLYWYRQTLGQGPEFLTYFQNEAQLEKSRLLSDRFSAERPKGSFSTLEIQRTEQGDSAMYLCASSRQDNEKLFFGSGTQLSVL.